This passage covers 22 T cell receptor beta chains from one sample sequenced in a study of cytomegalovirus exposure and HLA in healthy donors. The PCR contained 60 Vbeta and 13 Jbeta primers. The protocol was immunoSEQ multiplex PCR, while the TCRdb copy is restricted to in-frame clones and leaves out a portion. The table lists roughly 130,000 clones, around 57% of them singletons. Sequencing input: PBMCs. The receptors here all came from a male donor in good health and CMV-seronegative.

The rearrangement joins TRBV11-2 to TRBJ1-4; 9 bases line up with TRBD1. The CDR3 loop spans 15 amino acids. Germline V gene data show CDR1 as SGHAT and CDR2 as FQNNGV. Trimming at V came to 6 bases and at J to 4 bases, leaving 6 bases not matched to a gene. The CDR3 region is CASRGGTGFNEKLFF. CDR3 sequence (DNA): TGTGCCAGCAGGGGGGGGACAGGGTTTAATGAAAAACTGTTTTTT.

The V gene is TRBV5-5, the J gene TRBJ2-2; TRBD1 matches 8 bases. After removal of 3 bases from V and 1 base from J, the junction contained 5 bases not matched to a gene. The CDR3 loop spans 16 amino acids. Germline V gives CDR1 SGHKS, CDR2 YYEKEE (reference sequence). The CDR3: CASSWAGTGNTGELFF. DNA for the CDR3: TGTGCCAGCAGCTGGGCCGGGACAGGGAACACCGGGGAGCTGTTTTTT.

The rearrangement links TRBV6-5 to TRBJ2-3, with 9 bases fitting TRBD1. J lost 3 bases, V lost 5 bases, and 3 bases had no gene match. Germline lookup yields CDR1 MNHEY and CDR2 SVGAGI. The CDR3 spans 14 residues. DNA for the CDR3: TGTGCCAGCAGTAGACAGGGGGTGACAGATACGCAGTATTTT. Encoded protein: CASSRQGVTDTQYF.

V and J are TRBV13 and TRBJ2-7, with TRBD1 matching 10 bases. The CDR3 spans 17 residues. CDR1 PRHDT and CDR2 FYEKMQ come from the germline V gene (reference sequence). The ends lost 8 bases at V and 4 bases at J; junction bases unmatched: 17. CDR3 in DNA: TGTGCCAGCTCAACGGGTCCGGGACAGGGGATCGGGTACGAGCAGTACTTC. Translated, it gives CASSTGPGQGIGYEQYF.

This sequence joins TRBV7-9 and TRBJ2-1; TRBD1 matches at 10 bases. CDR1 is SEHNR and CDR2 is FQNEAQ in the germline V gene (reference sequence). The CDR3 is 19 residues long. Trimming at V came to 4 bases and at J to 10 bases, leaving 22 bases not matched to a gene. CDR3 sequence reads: CASSSHLSLRDRGLTEQFF. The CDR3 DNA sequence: TGTGCCAGCAGCTCTCACCTTTCTTTGCGGGACAGGGGATTAACGGAGCAGTTCTTC.

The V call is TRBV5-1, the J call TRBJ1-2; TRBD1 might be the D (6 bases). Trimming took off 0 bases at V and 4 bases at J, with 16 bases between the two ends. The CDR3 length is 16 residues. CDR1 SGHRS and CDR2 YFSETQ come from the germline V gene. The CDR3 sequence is CASSLAFWDKRYGYTF. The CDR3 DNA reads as TGCGCCAGCAGCTTGGCCTTCTGGGACAAACGCTATGGCTACACCTTC.

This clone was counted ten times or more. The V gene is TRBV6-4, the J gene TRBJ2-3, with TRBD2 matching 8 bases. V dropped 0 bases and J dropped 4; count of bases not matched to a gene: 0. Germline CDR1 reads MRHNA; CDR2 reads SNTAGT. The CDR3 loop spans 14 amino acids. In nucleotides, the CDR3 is TGTGCCAGCAGTGACTCGCGGGGGGCAGATACGCAGTATTTT. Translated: CASSDSRGADTQYF.

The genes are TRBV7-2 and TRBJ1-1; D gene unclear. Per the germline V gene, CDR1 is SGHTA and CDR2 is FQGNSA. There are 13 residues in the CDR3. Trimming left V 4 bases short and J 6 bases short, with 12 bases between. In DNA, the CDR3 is TGTGCCAGCAGCTCACAAAGCGGGGCTGAAGCTTTCTTT. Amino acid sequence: CASSSQSGAEAFF.

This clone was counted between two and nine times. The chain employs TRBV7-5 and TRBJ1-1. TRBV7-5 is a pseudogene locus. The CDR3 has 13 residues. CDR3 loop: CARPSMLNTEAFF. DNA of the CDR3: TGTGCCAGACCAAGCATGTTGAACACTGAAGCTTTCTTT.

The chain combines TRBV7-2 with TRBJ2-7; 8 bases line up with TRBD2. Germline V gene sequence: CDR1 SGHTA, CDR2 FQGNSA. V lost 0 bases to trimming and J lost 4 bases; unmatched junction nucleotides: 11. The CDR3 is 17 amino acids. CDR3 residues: CASSLAFRSGGNYEQYF. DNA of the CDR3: TGTGCCAGCAGCTTAGCGTTCAGGAGCGGGGGAAATTACGAGCAGTACTTC.

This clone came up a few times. CDR3 in amino acids: CASSEQGSDTEAFF. In DNA form, the CDR3 reads TGTGCCAGCAGTGAGCAGGGTAGTGACACTGAAGCTTTCTTT. This chain joins TRBV2 and TRBJ1-1; tentatively, D is TRBD1 (5 bases). CDR3 length: 14 amino acids. V was shortened by 3 bases and J by 3 bases, with 11 bases between the two germline ends. Germline-derived CDR1 and CDR2 are SNHLY and FYNNEI.

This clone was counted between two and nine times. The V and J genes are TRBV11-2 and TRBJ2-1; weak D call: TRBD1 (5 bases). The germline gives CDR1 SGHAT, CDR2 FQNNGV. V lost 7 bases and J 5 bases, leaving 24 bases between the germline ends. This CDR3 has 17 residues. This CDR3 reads CASTSDPTDLGDNEQFF. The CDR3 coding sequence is TGTGCCAGCACCTCCGACCCCACCGACCTAGGGGACAATGAGCAGTTCTTC.

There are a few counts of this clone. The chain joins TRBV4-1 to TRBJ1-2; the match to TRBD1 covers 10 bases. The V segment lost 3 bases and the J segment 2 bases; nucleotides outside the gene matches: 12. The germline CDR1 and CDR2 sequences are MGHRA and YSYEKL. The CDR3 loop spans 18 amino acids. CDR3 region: CASSHPGQGGKQNYGYTF. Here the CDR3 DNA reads TGCGCCAGCAGCCATCCCGGACAGGGGGGGAAACAAAACTATGGCTACACCTTC.

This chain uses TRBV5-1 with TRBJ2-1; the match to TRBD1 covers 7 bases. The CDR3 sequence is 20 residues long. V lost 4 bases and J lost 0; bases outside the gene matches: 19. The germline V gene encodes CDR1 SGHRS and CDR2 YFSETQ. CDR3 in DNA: TGCGCCAGCAGCCCGAGGACGAGACAAGGTCCAGGGGGCTCCTACAATGAGCAGTTCTTC. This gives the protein CASSPRTRQGPGGSYNEQFF. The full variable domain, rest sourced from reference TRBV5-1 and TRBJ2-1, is KAGVTQTPRYLIKTRGQQVTLSCSPISGHRSVSWYQQTPGQGLQFLFEYFSETQRNKGNFPGRFSGRQFSNSRSEMNVSTLELGDSALYLCASSPRTRQGPGGSYNEQFFGPGTRLTVL.

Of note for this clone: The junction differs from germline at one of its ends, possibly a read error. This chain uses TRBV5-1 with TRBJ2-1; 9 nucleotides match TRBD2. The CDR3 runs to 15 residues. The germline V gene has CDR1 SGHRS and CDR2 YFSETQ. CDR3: CASTLAGGLYNEQFF. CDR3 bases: TGCGCCAGCACCTTGGCGGGGGGGCTTTACAATGAGCAGTTCTTC.

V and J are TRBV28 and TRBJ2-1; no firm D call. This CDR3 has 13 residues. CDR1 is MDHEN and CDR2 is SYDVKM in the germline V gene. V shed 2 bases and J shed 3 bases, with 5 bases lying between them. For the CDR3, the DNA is TGTGCCAGCAGTTTAACTGGCTACAATGAGCAGTTCTTC. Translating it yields CASSLTGYNEQFF.

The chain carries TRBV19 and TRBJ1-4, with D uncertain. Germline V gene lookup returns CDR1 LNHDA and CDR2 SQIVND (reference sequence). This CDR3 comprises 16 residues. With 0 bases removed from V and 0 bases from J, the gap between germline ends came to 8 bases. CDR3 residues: CASSIEGTTTNEKLFF. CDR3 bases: TGTGCCAGTAGTATAGAAGGCACTACAACTAATGAAAAACTGTTTTTT. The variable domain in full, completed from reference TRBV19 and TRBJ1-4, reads DGGITQSPKYLFRKEGQNVTLSCEQNLNHDAMYWYRQDPGQGLRLIYYSQIVNDFQKGDIAEGYSVSREKKESFPLTVTSAQKNPTAFYLCASSIEGTTTNEKLFFGSGTQLSVL.

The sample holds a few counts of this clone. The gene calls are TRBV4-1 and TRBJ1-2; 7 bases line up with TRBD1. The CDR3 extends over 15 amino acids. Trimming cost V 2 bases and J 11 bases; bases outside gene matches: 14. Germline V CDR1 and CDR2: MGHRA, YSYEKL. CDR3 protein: CASSQSHRGRLRYTF. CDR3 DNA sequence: TGCGCCAGCAGCCAATCCCACAGGGGACGCCTGAGGTACACCTTC.

CDR3 nucleotides: TGCGCCAGCAGCTTGGAGCTTTTTCAGAACACTGAAGCTTTCTTT. This sequence encodes CASSLELFQNTEAFF. The rearrangement links TRBV5-1 to TRBJ1-1; D uncertain. V was cut by 0 bases and J by 1 base, with 10 bases left in between. This CDR3 has 15 amino acids. Per germline, CDR1 SGHRS and CDR2 YFSETQ.

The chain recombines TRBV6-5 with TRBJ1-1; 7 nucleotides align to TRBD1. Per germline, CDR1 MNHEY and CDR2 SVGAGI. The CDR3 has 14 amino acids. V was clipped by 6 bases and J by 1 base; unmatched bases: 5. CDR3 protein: CASSATGSNTEAFF. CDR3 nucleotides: TGTGCCAGCAGCGCGACAGGGTCGAACACTGAAGCTTTCTTT.

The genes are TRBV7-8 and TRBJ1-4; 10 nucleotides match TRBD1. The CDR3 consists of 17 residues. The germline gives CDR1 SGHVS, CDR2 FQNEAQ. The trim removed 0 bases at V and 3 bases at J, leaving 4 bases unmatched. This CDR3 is CASSLARQGAANEKLFF. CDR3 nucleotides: TGTGCCAGCAGCTTAGCGAGACAGGGGGCGGCTAATGAAAAACTGTTTTTT.

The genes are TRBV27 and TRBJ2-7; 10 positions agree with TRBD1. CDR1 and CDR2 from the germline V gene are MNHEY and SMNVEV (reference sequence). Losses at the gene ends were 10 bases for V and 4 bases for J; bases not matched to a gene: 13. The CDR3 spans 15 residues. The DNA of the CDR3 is TGTGCCATCGCTTCGACAGGGGGCAATATGTACGAGCAGTACTTC. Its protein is CAIASTGGNMYEQYF.